What follows are 24 T cell receptor beta chains derived from one specimen sequenced in a study of chemoradiotherapy in HPV16-positive cancers. TCRdb keeps only in-frame clones here, not all; method: immunoSEQ multiplex PCR. Of 5,400 or so clones in the sample, approximately 91% were seen once. Sequences were derived from blood, sampled from a patient who underwent chemoradiotherapy. The receptor source for this set is a human donor with HPV-associated anogenital cancer.

This chain uses TRBV14 with TRBJ1-2, with unresolved D. CDR1 SGHDN and CDR2 FVKESK come from the germline V gene. Trimming left V 3 bases short and J 4 bases short, with 6 bases between. CDR3 size: 12 residues. The CDR3 region is CASSQEGYGYTF. The CDR3 bases are TGTGCCAGCAGCCAGGAAGGCTATGGCTACACCTTC.

This sequence joins TRBV19 and TRBJ1-4; TRBD1 aligns across 8 bases. V trimming: 5 bases; J trimming: 7 bases; junction bases outside the gene matches: 6. This CDR3 is built from 14 residues. In germline, CDR1 is LNHDA, CDR2 SQIVND (reference sequence). The CDR3 is CASSPGQGTEKLFF. The CDR3 DNA reads as TGTGCCAGTAGTCCTGGACAGGGAACTGAAAAACTGTTTTTT.

As concerns this clone: One end of the junction varies from germline; a read error may be responsible. The chain uses TRBV6-5 and TRBJ2-5; TRBD2 aligns across 10 bases. Germline assignment: CDR1 MNHEY and CDR2 SVGAGI. The CDR3 covers 13 residues. The CDR3 loop reads CASGYSGRKTQYF. The DNA of the CDR3 is TGTGCCAGCGGTTATAGCGGGAGGAAGACCCAGTACTTC.

V gene TRBV19 combines with J gene TRBJ2-5; a possible D gene is TRBD1 (6 bases). The CDR3 covers 13 residues. V gave up 7 bases and J gave up 7 bases, with 16 bases separating them. Germline V gene data show CDR1 as LNHDA and CDR2 as SQIVND (reference sequence). CDR3 DNA sequence: TGTGCCAGTACCCGGCAGGGGAGTGGGACCCAGTACTTC. Amino acid sequence: CASTRQGSGTQYF.

Only one count was recorded for this clone. The V and J genes are TRBV4-3 and TRBJ1-5; D is unclear. The V end was cut by 3 bases, the J end by 0 bases, with 9 bases between. The CDR3 length is 15 residues. Germline V lookup: CDR1 LGHNA, CDR2 YSLEER. CDR3 coding DNA: TGCGCCAGCAGCCAGGGGAGGGATAGCAATCAGCCCCAGCATTTT. The encoded protein is CASSQGRDSNQPQHF.

CDR3 protein: CASSIWLNTEAFF. CDR3 coding DNA: TGTGCCAGTAGTATATGGTTGAACACTGAAGCTTTCTTT. The chain uses TRBV19 and TRBJ1-1; D remains unclear. The length of the CDR3 is 13 residues. Germline V gene sequence: CDR1 LNHDA, CDR2 SQIVND (reference sequence). Trimming shortened V by 2 bases and J by 0 bases, and 4 bases separated the two germline ends.

This sequence joins TRBV7-9 and TRBJ2-2; D gene unclear. Trimming took off 5 bases at V and 3 bases at J, with 10 bases between the two ends. The CDR3 spans 14 residues. The germline V gene has CDR1 SEHNR and CDR2 FQNEAQ (reference sequence). CDR3 nucleotide sequence: TGTGCCAGCAGCCCCCGCCTAGACACCGGGGAGCTGTTTTTT. It is translated as CASSPRLDTGELFF. Combining the CDR3 with reference TRBV7-9 and TRBJ2-2 gives the whole variable domain DTGVSQNPRHKITKRGQNVTFRCDPISEHNRLYWYRQTLGQGPEFLTYFQNEAQLEKSRLLSDRFSAERPKGSFSTLEIQRTEQGDSAMYLCASSPRLDTGELFFGEGSRLTVL.

This rearrangement joins TRBV6-4 to TRBJ2-1; D could derive from TRBD1 or TRBD2 (5 bases each). CDR3 length: 14 residues. The germline gives CDR1 MRHNA, CDR2 SNTAGT. V dropped 3 bases and J dropped 9 bases, with 15 bases sitting between them. CDR3 bases: TGTGCCAGCAGTGAGGGGGTAGGAGGTACTGAGCAGTTCTTC. Residues: CASSEGVGGTEQFF.

The chain uses TRBV10-3 and TRBJ1-2, with 7 bases matching TRBD1. Germline loops: CDR1 ENHRY, CDR2 SYGVKD. This CDR3 has 13 residues. V was pared by 3 bases and J by 4 bases, with 2 bases of the junction left unmatched. Here the CDR3 reads CAISDGTVYGYTF. The CDR3 DNA sequence: TGTGCCATCAGTGATGGGACAGTCTATGGCTACACCTTC.

The chain joins TRBV9 to TRBJ2-1; D ambiguous. This CDR3 contains 12 residues. The V end was cut by 3 bases, the J end by 15 bases, with 16 bases between. From germline, CDR1 is SGDLS and CDR2 YYNGEE. CDR3 nucleotides: TGTGCCAGCAGCGCCACACCCCTGAGACGGTTCTTC. This encodes CASSATPLRRFF. The full variable domain, in which reference TRBV9 and TRBJ2-1 provide the parts outside the CDR3, is DSGVTQTPKHLITATGQRVTLRCSPRSGDLSVYWYQQSLDQGLQFLIQYYNGEERAKGNILERFSAQQFPDLHSELNLSSLELGDSALYFCASSATPLRRFFGPGTRLTVL.

The chain uses TRBV18 and TRBJ1-1; D is ambiguous. The germline V and J ends were trimmed by 3 bases and 4 bases, with 12 bases remaining between them. The germline V gene has CDR1 KGHSH and CDR2 LQKENI. There are 14 residues in the CDR3. The DNA of the CDR3 is TGTGCCAGCTCACCCGGGAGGGAGGCCACTGAAGCTTTCTTT. Encoded protein: CASSPGREATEAFF.

The chain uses TRBV4-3 and TRBJ2-7; TRBD2 matches 10 bases. This CDR3 spans 17 amino acids. Unmatched junction bases numbered 7, after V lost 0 bases and J lost 2 bases. The germline gives CDR1 LGHNA, CDR2 YSLEER. The chain's CDR3 is CASSQEVSGRSTYEQYF. Written as DNA, the CDR3 is TGCGCCAGCAGCCAAGAGGTTAGCGGGAGGTCGACCTACGAGCAGTACTTC.

The chain has TRBV6-6 and TRBJ1-5; D gene uncertain. The length of the CDR3 is 14 residues. V was shortened by 6 bases and J by 2 bases, with 11 bases between the two germline ends. The germline V gene has CDR1 MNHNY and CDR2 SVGAGI (reference sequence). The CDR3 region has the DNA TGTGCCAGCAGCCACGACGGGGGCAATCAGCCCCAGCATTTT. This encodes CASSHDGGNQPQHF.

The V call is TRBV7-7, the J call TRBJ2-3; no firm D call. Trimming cost V 2 bases and J 2 bases, with 11 bases left between them. Germline V lookup: CDR1 SSHAT, CDR2 FNYEAQ (reference sequence). The CDR3 runs to 15 residues. The CDR3 region is CASSLYFSFTDTQYF. In DNA form, the CDR3 reads TGTGCCAGCAGCTTATATTTCTCGTTCACAGATACGCAGTATTTT.

The rearrangement joins TRBV7-2 to TRBJ1-2; tentatively, D is TRBD1 (5 bases). The CDR3 is made up of 14 amino acids. Germline loops: CDR1 SGHTA, CDR2 FQGNSA. V was cut by 5 bases and J by 0 bases, with 10 bases left in between. DNA of the CDR3: TGTGCCAGCAGCCTACAGGTGACTAACTATGGCTACACCTTC. Protein sequence: CASSLQVTNYGYTF.

The genes are TRBV28 and TRBJ2-7, with 10 bases that match TRBD2. The V segment lost 2 bases and the J segment 4 bases; nucleotides outside the gene matches: 5. CDR3 length: 15 residues. The germline gives CDR1 MDHEN, CDR2 SYDVKM. The CDR3: CASSLVASGRYEQYF. CDR3 DNA sequence: TGTGCCAGCAGTTTAGTGGCTAGCGGGAGATACGAGCAGTACTTC.

This rearrangement joins TRBV4-1 to TRBJ2-2, with 8 positions matching TRBD2. This CDR3 contains 15 residues. V was clipped by 4 bases and J by 9 bases; unmatched bases: 10. Germline CDR1 and CDR2: MGHRA and YSYEKL. The CDR3 nucleotides are TGCGCCAGCAGCCCGACAAGACGGGAGGGCCGGGAGCTGTTTTTT. Its protein is CASSPTRREGRELFF.

V usage is TRBV19 and J usage is TRBJ2-7; TRBD2 agrees at 15 bases. V lost 5 bases, J lost 1 base, and 6 bases stayed unmatched. The CDR3 runs 17 residues. The germline V gene has CDR1 LNHDA and CDR2 SQIVND (reference sequence). The CDR3 sequence is CASSAPGTSGGSYEQYF. DNA of the CDR3: TGTGCCAGTAGTGCCCCGGGGACTAGCGGGGGGTCCTACGAGCAGTACTTC.

J is TRBJ1-2 and V is TRBV7-9, with 10 bases identical to TRBD1. J gave up 4 bases and V 5 bases, and 10 bases lay outside the gene matches. The CDR3 is 16 amino acids. Germline V gives CDR1 SEHNR, CDR2 FQNEAQ (reference sequence). CDR3 sequence reads: CASSPTTGGGFYGYTF. The CDR3 nucleotides are TGTGCCAGCAGCCCGACGACAGGGGGCGGCTTCTATGGCTACACCTTC.

The sample holds one count of this clone. The chain links TRBV7-6 to TRBJ1-3, with D maybe TRBD1 (6 bases). This CDR3 is 14 amino acids long. V lost 7 bases and J 2 bases, leaving 12 bases between the germline ends. The germline V gene encodes CDR1 SGHVS and CDR2 FNYEAQ. The CDR3 loop is CASMRGNTGNTIYF. In nucleotides, the CDR3 is TGTGCCAGCATGAGGGGGAACACTGGAAACACCATATATTTT.

This chain joins TRBV10-3 and TRBJ1-6; unclear D gene. The germline V gene has CDR1 ENHRY and CDR2 SYGVKD. The CDR3 extends over 14 amino acids. V lost 2 bases and J lost 6, with 8 bases in between. The CDR3: CAISEVGLNSPLHF. The CDR3 nucleotides read TGTGCCATCAGTGAGGTCGGGCTTAATTCACCCCTCCACTTT.

V is TRBV7-2 and J is TRBJ2-7; D call uncertain. Trimming removed 5 bases from V and 3 bases from J, with 11 bases in between. Germline V CDR1 and CDR2: SGHTA, FQGNSA. The CDR3 runs to 13 residues. CDR3 region: CASSLPFGYEQYF. CDR3 in DNA: TGTGCCAGCAGCCTTCCCTTTGGCTACGAGCAGTACTTC.

The rearrangement joins TRBV6-5 to TRBJ1-5; TRBD1 agrees at 7 bases. Unmatched junction bases numbered 6, after V lost 6 bases and J lost 4 bases. CDR1 and CDR2 from the germline V gene are MNHEY and SVGAGI. This CDR3 spans 14 amino acids. The CDR3 DNA reads as TGTGCCAGCAGAAAGACAGGGCGGAATCAGCCCCAGCATTTT. It yields the protein CASRKTGRNQPQHF.

The chain carries TRBV14 and TRBJ2-5; maybe TRBD2 (6 bases). Trimming stripped 6 bases from V and 5 bases from J, with 22 bases between. CDR1 is SGHDN and CDR2 is FVKESK in the germline V gene. The length of the CDR3 is 16 residues. The CDR3 DNA is TGTGCCAGCAGTCATTTTTTGGCCCCCCGGGAGGAGACCCAGTACTTC. This gives the protein CASSHFLAPREETQYF.